This T cell receptor (beta chain) appears in the sequencing data of a study of T cells in Graves' hyperthyroidism and ophthalmopathy. Overall study results and limits: Median prediction lead before ophthalmopathy onset was around 6.9 months with the model. In simple terms, a model built on 13 V-J features told ophthalmopathy apart from stable hyperthyroidism.

The CDR3 regions of TCR beta were amplified from RNA transcripts. First-round RT-PCR targeting the TCR CDR3 was performed with the HTBI primer set. From the multiplex PCR reads, TCRdb called clonotypes with MiXCR, one entry per CDR3 protein. The sample holds a few hundred thousand distinct CDR3 sequences, 46% seen once. For this clonotype: Its target is unknown.

The CDR3 length is 13 residues. V shed 7 bases and J 4 bases; nucleotides not matched to a gene: 6. Germline CDR1 reads SGDLS; CDR2 reads YYNGEE. The TCR was taken from an adult woman with Graves' disease, either hyperthyroidism or ophthalmopathy (not recorded which). This chain links TRBV9 with TRBJ1-2; 8 nucleotides agree with TRBD1. Source material: peripheral blood or thyroid tissue (not recorded which). CDR3 protein: CASGGQVGYGYTF. DNA of the CDR3: TGTGCCAGCGGGGGACAGGTCGGCTATGGCTACACCTTC.